This TCR beta chain was obtained from a study of a mutant IDH1 vaccine in newly diagnosed glioma. Study overall: Vaccinations were initiated 4-6 weeks following radiotherapy alone, or were given together with temozolomide cycles. Points from the study as a whole: Most patients, around 93%, showed vaccine-induced immune responses.

Trimming stripped 5 bases from V and 7 bases from J, with 15 bases between. The CDR3 is 13 amino acids. Germline loops: CDR1 SEHNR, CDR2 FQNEAQ (reference sequence). About this clone itself: Its specificity is unknown.

Measured with immunoSEQ multiplex PCR; TCRdb has only the in-frame clones, and not every one. The sample records about 46,000 clones, 85% to 95% being singletons. As to time point: week 35, safety follow-up. It was 300 ug of mutant IDH1 20-mer peptide that made up each vaccine dose, given with topical imiquimod. Patients underwent eight vaccinations, which took place in weeks 1, 3, 5, 7, 11, 15, 19 and 23. Source: PBMCs, taken from a glioma patient whose treatment included an IDH1 peptide vaccine. The chain carries TRBV7-9 and TRBJ2-7; D gene unclear. The sequence was obtained from a man aged 50 to 59 with glioma. CDR3 DNA sequence: TGTGCCAGCAGCATTGGACCTAAATGGGAGCAGTACTTC. Residues: CASSIGPKWEQYF.